Following are 29 T cell receptor beta chains from one sample sequenced in a study of cytomegalovirus exposure and HLA in healthy donors. 60 Vbeta and 13 Jbeta primers were used in PCR. The repertoire was sequenced with immunoSEQ multiplex PCR; TCRdb's copy has only in-frame clones and lacks some. The repertoire has under 150,000 clones, about four fifths of them found once; the top ten carry around 2.4%. The sample taken for sequencing was PBMCs. The source of these receptors is a male donor in good health and CMV-seronegative.

This rearrangement joins TRBV7-9 to TRBJ2-5, with unresolved D. The germline V gene has CDR1 SEHNR and CDR2 FQNEAQ (reference sequence). CDR3 length: 12 residues. Between the trimmed V and J ends, which lost 5 bases and 3 bases, there was a span of 7 bases. The CDR3 coding sequence is TGTGCCAGCAGCCAAACGGAAGAGACCCAGTACTTC. This sequence encodes CASSQTEETQYF.

The chain employs TRBV27 and TRBJ1-5; D might be TRBD1 (6 bases). CDR1 is MNHEY and CDR2 is SMNVEV in the germline V gene (reference sequence). This CDR3 has 15 residues. Trimming cost V 6 bases and J 4 bases, with 16 bases left between them. For the CDR3, the DNA is TGTGCCAGCAGCGGTGGAGGGGGGGGAAATCAGCCCCAGCATTTT. Translated: CASSGGGGGNQPQHF.

The V call is TRBV21-1, the J call TRBJ2-5; the D segment call TRBD2 is taken from the table without a DNA check. TRBV21-1 is a known pseudogene. This CDR3 is 17 amino acids long. CDR3 amino acids: CASSSGLAGGPRETQYF. CDR3 DNA: TGTGCCAGCTCGTCGGGACTAGCGGGAGGGCCACGAGAGACCCAGTACTTC.

The J gene is TRBJ2-1, the V gene TRBV11-2, with D possibly matching TRBD1 (5 bases). The CDR3 is 15 amino acids. Trimming left V 5 bases short and J 4 bases short, with 15 bases between. Germline values: CDR1 SGHAT, CDR2 FQNNGV. In nucleotides, the CDR3 is TGTGCCAGCAGCGGCCTCGGTGCAGGGTACAATGAGCAGTTCTTC. It encodes CASSGLGAGYNEQFF.

This clone occurred once. The rearrangement joins TRBV29-1 to TRBJ2-7, with TRBD2 matching 8 bases. The CDR3 sequence is 12 residues long. The germline CDR1 and CDR2 sequences are SQVTM and ANQGSEA. CDR3 region: CGRTSHSYEQYF. The CDR3 nucleotides are TGCGGACGGACTAGCCACTCCTACGAGCAGTACTTC.

This clone was seen only a few times. The chain is built from TRBV7-8 and TRBJ2-7; TRBD1 is a possible D gene (5 bases). The length of the CDR3 is 15 residues. CDR1 SGHVS and CDR2 FQNEAQ come from the germline V gene. The V end was cut by 5 bases, the J end by 3 bases, with 17 bases between. The CDR3 region is CASSPPGSGLYEQYF. The CDR3 bases are TGTGCCAGCAGCCCCCCCGGTTCAGGGCTCTACGAGCAGTACTTC.

The V gene is TRBV6-1, the J gene TRBJ2-2; D is uncertain. CDR3 length: 13 residues. V was shortened by 7 bases and J by 3 bases, with 9 bases between the two germline ends. Germline loops: CDR1 MNHNS, CDR2 SASEGT. The DNA of the CDR3 is TGTGCCAGCAAAGAAGGAGACACCGGGGAGCTGTTTTTT. Translation: CASKEGDTGELFF.

The chain combines TRBV7-6 with TRBJ2-1, with D possibly being TRBD2 (7 bases). The V end lost 1 base, the J end lost 1 base, and 23 bases lay between the germline ends. The CDR3 consists of 20 residues. Germline CDR1 reads SGHVS; CDR2 reads FNYEAQ. CDR3 DNA: TGTGCCAGCAGCTTAGGGGGAACAGGGAGGGGTCCGGGGTCCTACAATGAGCAGTTCTTC. Protein: CASSLGGTGRGPGSYNEQFF.

The rearrangement joins TRBV2 to TRBJ2-3; TRBD2 agrees at 8 bases. The germline V gene encodes CDR1 SNHLY and CDR2 FYNNEI. This CDR3 is built from 15 residues. V was clipped by 8 bases and J by 1 base; unmatched bases: 8. CDR3 DNA: TGTGCCAGCCGAAGACTAGCGATACGCACAGATACGCAGTATTTT. Residues: CASRRLAIRTDTQYF.

To note about this clone: Other DNA sequences in the same sample also yield this CDR3. This chain uses TRBV10-2 with TRBJ2-1; tentative D call: TRBD2 (6 bases). V was shortened by 5 bases and J by 8 bases, with 10 bases between the two germline ends. Germline V gene sequence: CDR1 WSHSY, CDR2 SAAADI. The CDR3 runs to 12 residues. The CDR3 loop is CASSSSGYEQFF. The CDR3 region has the DNA TGCGCCAGCAGTTCAAGCGGGTATGAGCAGTTCTTC.

The V gene is TRBV10-3, the J gene TRBJ2-1; D perhaps matches TRBD1 (6 bases). Trimming took 9 bases from V and 3 from J, leaving 15 bases between them. This CDR3 comprises 14 residues. CDR1 ENHRY and CDR2 SYGVKD come from the germline V gene. This CDR3 reads CAIRDQGIYNEQFF. CDR3 nucleotide sequence: TGTGCCATTCGCGACCAGGGGATCTACAATGAGCAGTTCTTC.

Turning to this clone: A read error may account for a junction end that differs from germline. The rearrangement joins TRBV7-9 to TRBJ2-7, with 10 bases matching TRBD1. CDR1 and CDR2 from the germline V gene are SEHNR and FQNEAQ (reference sequence). The CDR3 runs 14 residues. This CDR3 reads CSSSDGTGAGEQYF. CDR3 nucleotide sequence: TGTTCCAGCAGCGATGGGACAGGGGCTGGGGAGCAGTACTTC.

The V call is TRBV10-3, the J call TRBJ1-2, with unresolved D. V lost 4 bases and J 8 bases, leaving 14 bases between the germline ends. Germline V CDR1 and CDR2: ENHRY, SYGVKD. This CDR3 has 13 amino acids. The CDR3 bases are TGTGCCATCAGTGCCGACCTTCAGCGGGGCTACACCTTC. Its translation is CAISADLQRGYTF.

This chain links TRBV6-5 with TRBJ1-4; tentatively, D is TRBD1 (5 bases). Germline CDR1 is MNHEY and CDR2 is SVGAGI. V shed 2 bases and J shed 4 bases, with 14 bases lying between them. The CDR3 spans 16 residues. The CDR3 region is CASSYTWGSHNEKLFF. The CDR3 nucleotides are TGTGCCAGCAGTTACACCTGGGGCAGTCATAATGAAAAACTGTTTTTT.

This clone was picked up one time. The J gene is TRBJ2-3, the V gene TRBV28; 13 bases line up with TRBD2. Trimming took 7 bases from V and 4 from J; bases not matched to a gene: 8. From germline, CDR1 is MDHEN and CDR2 SYDVKM. This CDR3 region has 16 residues. The CDR3 bases are TGTGCCAGCACCTTGGGACTAGCGGGAAGATCAGATACGCAGTATTTT. As protein: CASTLGLAGRSDTQYF.

The chain uses TRBV7-2 and TRBJ2-7; D unclear. With 1 base removed from V and 0 bases from J, the gap between germline ends came to 7 bases. The CDR3 has 14 residues. Germline values: CDR1 SGHTA, CDR2 FQGNSA. DNA of the CDR3: TGTGCCAGCAGCTTAGACTACAACTCCTACGAGCAGTACTTC. This sequence encodes CASSLDYNSYEQYF. The full variable domain, completed using reference TRBV7-2 and TRBJ2-7, is GAGVSQSPSNKVTEKGKDVELRCDPISGHTALYWYRQSLGQGLEFLIYFQGNSAPDKSGLPSDRFSAERTGGSVSTLTIQRTQQEDSAVYLCASSLDYNSYEQYFGPGTRLTVT.

In its sample, this clone was seen a few times. The gene calls are TRBV5-1 and TRBJ2-7, with TRBD1 matching over 11 bases. CDR3 length: 14 amino acids. The trim removed 5 bases at V and 3 bases at J, leaving 4 bases unmatched. Germline V lookup: CDR1 SGHRS, CDR2 YFSETQ. CDR3 in DNA: TGCGCCAGCAGTATGGACAGGGGGCTCTACGAGCAGTACTTC. It yields the protein CASSMDRGLYEQYF.

The CDR3 loop is CASSLALGGTGELFF. Written as DNA, the CDR3 is TGCGCCAGCAGCTTGGCCTTGGGGGGCACCGGGGAGCTGTTTTTT. The chain has TRBV5-1 and TRBJ2-2, with D perhaps TRBD2 (6 bases). CDR1 and CDR2 from the germline V gene are SGHRS and YFSETQ. The CDR3 contains 15 residues. V was pared by 0 bases and J by 4 bases, with 10 bases between.

The V gene is TRBV6-6, the J gene TRBJ2-7, with 9 nucleotides matching TRBD2. The germline V gene encodes CDR1 MNHNY and CDR2 SVGAGI (reference sequence). J was trimmed by 6 bases and V by 2 bases; bases with no gene match: 11. This CDR3 is built from 16 residues. As DNA, the CDR3 is TGTGCCAGCAGTTACCTTTCAGCGGGAGGTTTGGCCGAGCAGTACTTC. Translated, it gives CASSYLSAGGLAEQYF.

The V and J genes are TRBV7-8 and TRBJ2-5, with TRBD1 matching 7 bases. The CDR3 is 15 amino acids. Per germline, CDR1 SGHVS and CDR2 FQNEAQ. V dropped 3 bases and J dropped 5; count of bases not matched to a gene: 9. The CDR3 DNA reads TGTGCCAGCAGCTTGGCTAGGGGGCCTAGGGAGACCCAGTACTTC. As protein: CASSLARGPRETQYF.

The chain recombines TRBV4-1 with TRBJ1-1, with 9 bases fitting TRBD1. Germline lookup yields CDR1 MGHRA and CDR2 YSYEKL. Losses at the gene ends were 10 bases for V and 3 bases for J; bases not matched to a gene: 9. CDR3 length equals 14 residues. CDR3: CATRTGVGDTEAFF. CDR3 nucleotides: TGCGCCACCCGGACAGGGGTTGGGGACACTGAAGCTTTCTTT.

The chain is built from TRBV5-1 and TRBJ2-2, with TRBD1 as a possible D gene (6 bases). CDR3 length: 21 amino acids. In germline, CDR1 is SGHRS, CDR2 YFSETQ. V was shortened by 4 bases and J by 4 bases, with 32 bases between the two germline ends. CDR3 protein: CASSGEGLSLDFRGVTGELFF. CDR3 DNA: TGCGCCAGCAGCGGTGAAGGCCTTAGCCTCGACTTCAGGGGTGTCACCGGGGAGCTGTTTTTT.

The rearrangement uses TRBV6-4 and TRBJ2-7, with a possible D match to TRBD1 (6 bases). Per germline, CDR1 MRHNA and CDR2 SNTAGT. V lost 6 bases to trimming and J lost 7 bases, with 28 bases between them. The CDR3 loop spans 17 amino acids. CDR3 protein: CASSDPTDRRFWCEQYF. The DNA for the CDR3 is TGTGCCAGCAGCGACCCAACAGACAGGCGATTTTGGTGTGAGCAGTACTTC.

The rearrangement links TRBV27 to TRBJ2-5; 12 bases are a match to TRBD2. In germline, CDR1 is MNHEY, CDR2 SMNVEV (reference sequence). This CDR3 contains 17 residues. Losses at the gene ends were 6 bases for V and 4 bases for J; bases not matched to a gene: 12. The CDR3 loop is CASSLGLAGSLGETQYF. The CDR3 DNA reads as TGTGCCAGCAGCCTTGGACTAGCGGGGTCTTTGGGAGAGACCCAGTACTTC.

The V call is TRBV6-1, the J call TRBJ1-5, with D possibly TRBD1 on 5 matching bases. Germline assignment: CDR1 MNHNS and CDR2 SASEGT. This CDR3 spans 13 amino acids. Trimming shortened V by 7 bases and J by 3 bases, and 10 bases separated the two germline ends. CDR3 residues: CASIGDSNQPQHF. CDR3 nucleotide sequence: TGTGCCAGCATCGGGGACTCCAATCAGCCCCAGCATTTT.

This chain connects TRBV2 to TRBJ2-3, with D uncertain. CDR3 length: 12 residues. Germline CDR1 SNHLY, CDR2 FYNNEI. V lost 4 bases and J lost 3, with 5 bases in between. Here the CDR3 reads CASSGQTDTQYF. CDR3 nucleotides: TGTGCCAGCAGTGGCCAGACAGATACGCAGTATTTT. The full variable domain, its missing parts supplied by reference TRBV2 and TRBJ2-3, is EPEVTQTPSHQVTQMGQEVILRCVPISNHLYFYWYRQILGQKVEFLVSFYNNEISEKSEIFDDQFSVERPDGSNFTLKIRSTKLEDSAMYFCASSGQTDTQYFGPGTRLTVL.

This chain links TRBV18 with TRBJ2-2, with 12 bases identical to TRBD2. Per germline, CDR1 KGHSH and CDR2 LQKENI. Trimming at V came to 5 bases and at J to 0 bases, leaving 1 base not matched to a gene. The CDR3 runs to 16 residues. CDR3 region: CASSWTSGTNTGELFF. As DNA, the CDR3 is TGTGCCAGCTCATGGACTAGCGGGACGAACACCGGGGAGCTGTTTTTT. Together with reference TRBV18 and TRBJ2-2, the CDR3 gives the full variable domain: NAGVMQNPRHLVRRRGQEARLRCSPMKGHSHVYWYRQLPEEGLKFMVYLQKENIIDESGMPKERFSAEFPKEGPSILRIQQVVRGDSAAYFCASSWTSGTNTGELFFGEGSRLTVL.

This chain connects TRBV2 to TRBJ2-3, with 7 bases that match TRBD2. Trimming removed 7 bases from V and 0 bases from J; junction bases left unmatched: 4. Germline CDR1 and CDR2: SNHLY and FYNNEI. The CDR3 contains 14 residues. The CDR3 loop is CASMWRESTDTQYF. The CDR3 DNA follows: TGTGCCAGCATGTGGCGGGAGAGCACAGATACGCAGTATTTT. The whole variable domain, remainder taken from reference TRBV2 and TRBJ2-3, is EPEVTQTPSHQVTQMGQEVILRCVPISNHLYFYWYRQILGQKVEFLVSFYNNEISEKSEIFDDQFSVERPDGSNFTLKIRSTKLEDSAMYFCASMWRESTDTQYFGPGTRLTVL.

Many counts were recorded for this clone. The chain has TRBV6-5 and TRBJ2-5; D is ambiguous. Germline assignment: CDR1 MNHEY and CDR2 SVGAGI. The CDR3 sequence is 13 residues long. Trimming took off 6 bases at V and 5 bases at J, with 13 bases between the two ends. The CDR3 bases are TGTGCCAGCAGCCCCGCCGAGGAGGAGACCCAGTACTTC. Protein product: CASSPAEEETQYF.